This T cell receptor beta chain came from a study of blood T cell repertoires in COVID-19. Study as a whole: Sample material is recorded as cDNA or gDNA derived from T cells, B-cell-depleted T cells, or PBMCs.

Original handling: Using reference gene primer amplification, nucleated cell counts were estimated. Using immunoSEQ multiplex PCR, the repertoire was profiled, and TCRdb retains in-frame clones only, with some absent. V and J calls and clone size are given by that table; D and trimming were obtained from the DNA. The repertoire holds 220,000 or so clones, with about 81% as singletons. Deletions cut 5 bases from V and 2 bases from J, with 18 bases between. Looked up from germline, CDR1 is SNHLY and CDR2 is FYNNEI. The CDR3 covers 16 residues. The specimen was peripheral blood. This sequence joins TRBV2 and TRBJ1-1, with D possibly matching TRBD1 (6 bases). The sequence was collected from a woman aged 80 or over with COVID-19, enrolled during active disease. The CDR3 loop is CASSLGHTAGNTEAFF. CDR3 DNA: TGTGCCAGCAGTTTGGGACACACGGCGGGTAACACTGAAGCTTTCTTT.